This T cell receptor (beta chain) derives from a study of blood T cell repertoires in COVID-19. Whole-study context: T cells, B-cell-depleted T cells, or PBMCs supplied cDNA or gDNA.

This CDR3 contains 12 residues. Germline CDR1 WNHNN, CDR2 SYGVQD (reference sequence). With regard to this clone: The junction differs from germline at one of its ends, possibly a read error.

Across about two dozen US areas, participants ranged in age from roughly 18 to 95 years. Here immunoSEQ multiplex PCR was the method, and the copy in TCRdb shows in-frame clones only, minus some. The repertoire consists of about 270,000 clones, with approximately 91% occurring once and the leading ten covering roughly 2%. The source is a woman aged 40 to 50 with acute COVID-19. Material for sequencing was PBMCs or T cells enriched from blood (not recorded which). The rearrangement links TRBV10-1 to TRBJ1-3; D unclear. The CDR3 sequence is CASNEGVNTIYF. The DNA for the CDR3 is TGCGCCAGCAATGAGGGAGTAAACACCATATATTTT.